This TCR beta chain was captured by sequencing in a study of response to subunit inactivated influenza vaccine (dated by TCRdb to the late 2010s). Study-wide context: Deep quantitative T cell receptor repertoire profiling was used in the study to track responses to a trivalent subunit inactivated influenza vaccine. On the study overall, not on this receptor specifically: It was suggested by the authors that each seasonal influenza vaccination may recruit only a limited number of new T cells.

Library method: RT-PCR. Instrument used: Illumina HiSeq 2500. Using fastp at Q25 and MiXCR, TCRdb reprocessed the public reads and kept productive beta chains. Every CDR3 protein is listed once, alongside the most common genes and DNA of its rows. The table for this sample lists around 500,000 distinct CDR3 sequences; around 9.9% of them were counted only once. The ten largest make up over 9.5% of the sample. This specimen's time point label, per the study, means: around 42 days after influenza vaccine administration. Comment on this clonotype: Its specific antigen is unknown. Base qualities are missing; no much larger clone stands one base away.

V loses 4 bases at its end and J loses 1 base; junction bases beyond the gene matches: 5. The germline V gene encodes CDR1 MNHEY and CDR2 SVGEGT. Reading from cysteine to phenylalanine, the CDR3 counts 16 amino acids. Solely the CDR3 DNA is kept, with 48 bases framed from the first base. This clonotype was obtained from a man aged 50-60 years who received an inactivated influenza vaccine. Donor details come from another sample of the same person, matched by shared clones. The rearranged chain carries TRBV6-2 or TRBV6-3 and TRBJ2-5; 11 bases in between match TRBD2. Source: PBMCs from blood, taken 40 to 50 days after vaccination. This receptor has the CDR3 CASSFSGTSGQETQYF. In nucleotide form, the sequence is TGTGCCAGCAGTTTTTCCGGGACTAGCGGCCAAGAGACCCAGTACTTC.